The clone carrying this T cell receptor (beta chain) was counted many times. Its antigen is still unknown. The CDR3 totals 15 residues. Germline CDR1 and CDR2: SGHVS and FQNEAQ. The V and J ends lost 2 bases and 6 bases, in that order; junction bases with no gene match: 5. These data are taken from a study of T cell repertoires in cytomegalovirus infection. TCRdb fed the reads into MiXCR, producing one record per CDR3 protein. The sample comprises some 920,000 distinct CDR3 sequences, roughly 30% of which are singletons, and 13% rests with the top ten. The receptor's source is a human donor in good health (CMV status not recorded). Some clones in this sample may be carry-over from other donors' samples. This rearrangement joins TRBV7-8 to TRBJ2-5, with TRBD2 matching 11 bases. The source was cultured CD8+ T cells from PBMCs, collected from culture after CMV antigen stimulation. The CDR3 region has the DNA TGTGCCAGCAGCTTACTTAGCGGGGGGGCGAAGACCCAGTACTTC. Encoded protein: CASSLLSGGAKTQYF.